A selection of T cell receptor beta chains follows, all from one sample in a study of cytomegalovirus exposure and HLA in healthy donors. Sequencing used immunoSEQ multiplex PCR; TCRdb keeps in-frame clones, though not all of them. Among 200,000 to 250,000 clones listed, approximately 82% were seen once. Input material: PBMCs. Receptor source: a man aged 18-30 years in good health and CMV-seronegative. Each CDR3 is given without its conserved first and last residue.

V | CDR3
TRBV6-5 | AAGTDNTGELF
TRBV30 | AWSVQGSGGNTIY
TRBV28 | ASSPPLGGGTEAF
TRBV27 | ASSLRGETQY
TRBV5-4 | ASSFDRAGETQY
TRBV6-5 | ASSYSLAGAYEQY
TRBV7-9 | ASRITRTANTGELF
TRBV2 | ASTWESYEQY
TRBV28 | ASSALQGAGYT
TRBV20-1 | RGEGGTEAF
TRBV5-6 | ASSLFAGGWGNTIY
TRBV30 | AWRKNSGQPQH
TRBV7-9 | ASSFDRRETQY
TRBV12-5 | ASGLGGRAWDGELF
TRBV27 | ASSSHGATAKNIQY
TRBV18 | ASSDRESYEQY
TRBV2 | ASSEVRGGRGDTQY
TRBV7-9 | ASSLSVAKNIQY
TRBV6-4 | ASSDLRTDTQY
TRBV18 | ASSPHVSGSYNEQF
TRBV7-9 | ASSLAENMNTEAF
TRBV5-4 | ASSLRGVSYEQY
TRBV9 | ASSPRTSGYNEQF
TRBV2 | ASRADSYEQY
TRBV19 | ASSIGYRVPDTQY
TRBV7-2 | ASSLVPGQGDQPQH
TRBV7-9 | ASSTGIDYGYT
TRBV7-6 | ASSPDRNYGYT
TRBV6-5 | ASSSRRQQQTEAF
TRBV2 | ASQIGQGLGYEQY
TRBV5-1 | ASSQVGGTTDTQY
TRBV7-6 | ASSLVFAGGSSYNEQF
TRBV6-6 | ASSGKREAYEQY
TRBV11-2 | ASSLGTAYEQY
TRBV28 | ASTNPGAGGNEQF
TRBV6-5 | ASSYSEVQGLGTQY
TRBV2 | ASTPDSRSSYNEQF
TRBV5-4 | ASSPGGGINEQY
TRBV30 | AWSLSRYYEQY
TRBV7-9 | ASSLVSPSTGELF
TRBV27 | ASRRLAGTYEQY
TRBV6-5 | ASSYTTGQSVNEQF
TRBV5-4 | ASSLVSKMTSGRNNEQF
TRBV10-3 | ATRQGANTGELF
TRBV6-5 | ASTRQGFNEKLF
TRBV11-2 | ASSLGVGGNEQAF